The 13 T cell receptor beta chains below were found in one sample sequenced in a study of early T cells in non-severe SARS-CoV-2 infection. One entry per CDR3 protein, called by TCRdb with MiXCR from the 5' RACE reads. The sample includes nearly 60,000 distinct CDR3 sequences, approximately 11% of them seen just once. The sample taken for sequencing was whole blood. These receptors were taken from an adult who was a healthcare worker with PCR-confirmed SARS-CoV-2 infection or an uninfected control (not recorded which).

There are a few counts of this clonotype. This chain uses TRBV29-1 with TRBJ1-2, with TRBD1 matching 7 bases. This CDR3 spans 14 amino acids. Losses at the gene ends were 6 bases for V and 7 bases for J; bases not matched to a gene: 14. Germline V gene lookup returns CDR1 SQVTM and CDR2 ANQGSEA. CDR3 nucleotides: TGCAGCGTGTTGACAGGGAATTATCGGAGTGGCTACACCTTC. Translated: CSVLTGNYRSGYTF. Using reference TRBV29-1 and TRBJ1-2 for the parts outside the CDR3, the full variable domain is SAVISQKPSRDICQRGTSLTIQCQVDSQVTMMFWYRQQPGQSLTLIATANQGSEATYESGFVIDKFPISRPNLTFSTLTVSNMSPEDSSIYLCSVLTGNYRSGYTFGSGTRLTVV.

This clonotype was detected only a few times. V gene TRBV3-1 combines with J gene TRBJ1-2; 7 nucleotides match TRBD1. Germline V gives CDR1 LGHDT, CDR2 YNNKEL (reference sequence). The CDR3 is 14 residues long. The V gene end was trimmed by 0 bases and the J gene end by 4 bases; junction bases not matched to a gene: 2. This CDR3 reads CASSQDRGGYGYTF. The CDR3 DNA follows: TGTGCCAGCAGCCAAGACAGGGGGGGCTATGGCTACACCTTC. Using reference TRBV3-1 and TRBJ1-2 for the parts outside the CDR3, the full variable domain is DTAVSQTPKYLVTQMGNDKSIKCEQNLGHDTMYWYKQDSKKFLKIMFSYNNKELIINETVPNRFSPKSPDKAHLNLHINSLELGDSAVYFCASSQDRGGYGYTFGSGTRLTVV.

This clonotype was seen a few times. The rearrangement uses TRBV4-1 and TRBJ2-3, with 8 bases identical to TRBD1. The CDR3 spans 14 residues. Looked up from germline, CDR1 is MGHRA and CDR2 is YSYEKL. V shed 4 bases, J shed 5 bases, and the junction held 5 bases outside the gene matches. The CDR3 DNA reads as TGCGCCAGCAGCCTGACAGGGGTGGAAGATACGCAGTATTTT. Protein sequence: CASSLTGVEDTQYF.

The chain has TRBV29-1 and TRBJ2-7; D might be TRBD1 (6 bases). V gave up 4 bases and J gave up 3 bases, with 16 bases separating them. The germline V gene has CDR1 SQVTM and CDR2 ANQGSEA. The CDR3 sequence is 14 residues long. Here the CDR3 reads CSVVGPTGFYEQYF. The CDR3 DNA sequence: TGCAGCGTTGTCGGCCCGACAGGCTTCTACGAGCAGTACTTC.

This clonotype was seen repeatedly, ten times or more. This chain connects TRBV12-3 or TRBV12-4 to TRBJ2-7, with D hard to call. This CDR3 is built from 13 residues. V lost 5 bases and J lost 6, with 14 bases in between. The CDR3 sequence: CASSPARVGEQYF. The CDR3 coding sequence is TGTGCCAGCAGTCCGGCGCGTGTGGGCGAGCAGTACTTC.

This clonotype was counted a few times. The chain is built from TRBV5-1 and TRBJ1-4; the D is unclear. V lost 2 bases and J lost 7, with 12 bases in between. This CDR3 has 14 residues. Germline CDR1 and CDR2: SGHRS and YFSETQ. The chain's CDR3 is CASSFSNKGEKLFF. The CDR3 DNA reads TGCGCCAGCAGCTTCTCGAACAAGGGTGAAAAACTGTTTTTT.

This clonotype was observed many times. The V call is TRBV6-1, the J call TRBJ2-7; tentative D call: TRBD2 (5 bases). Per germline, CDR1 MNHNS and CDR2 SASEGT. Trimming stripped 1 base from V and 0 bases from J, with 13 bases between. CDR3 length: 16 residues. The CDR3 region has the DNA TGTGCCAGCAGTGAAGGGCTAGCTAAAAGCTCCTACGAGCAGTACTTC. Residues: CASSEGLAKSSYEQYF.

This clonotype has a count of ten or more. V is TRBV9 and J is TRBJ2-2; D possibly uses TRBD1 or TRBD2 (5 bases each). The CDR3 has 13 residues. V dropped 1 base and J dropped 14 bases, with 15 bases sitting between them. Germline CDR1 is SGDLS and CDR2 is YYNGEE. The CDR3 here is CASSVPGTASLFF. CDR3 coding DNA: TGTGCCAGCAGCGTACCGGGGACGGCAAGTCTGTTTTTT.

This clonotype occurred a few times. V usage is TRBV5-4 and J usage is TRBJ1-2; D remains ambiguous. CDR3 length: 14 residues. V was clipped by 0 bases and J by 4 bases, with 10 bases between them. Germline CDR1 reads SGHNT; CDR2 reads YYREEE (reference sequence). The CDR3 DNA follows: TGTGCCAGCAGCTTGGACCAAATGGCCTATGGCTACACCTTC. It specifies CASSLDQMAYGYTF.

This clonotype was seen at least ten times. The rearrangement joins TRBV6-2 or TRBV6-3 to TRBJ2-2, with D unresolved. CDR1 and CDR2 from the germline V gene are MNHEY and SVGEGT. V lost 0 bases and J lost 7, with 6 bases in between. The CDR3 runs to 13 residues. The CDR3 nucleotides are TGTGCCAGCAGTTACTCGATTATCGGGGAGCTGTTTTTT. It encodes CASSYSIIGELFF.

The chain combines TRBV6-5 with TRBJ2-6, with TRBD1 as a possible D gene (6 bases). The germline CDR1 and CDR2 sequences are MNHEY and SVGAGI. This CDR3 comprises 16 residues. The ends were cut back, 5 bases at V and 0 bases at J, with 11 bases in the middle. CDR3 DNA sequence: TGTGCCAGCAGTCCCCGGACAGCCTCTGGGGCCAACGTCCTGACTTTC. It encodes CASSPRTASGANVLTF.

This clonotype was seen more than once but under ten times. This chain links TRBV6-1 with TRBJ2-7; the D gene could be TRBD1 or TRBD2 (5 bases each). Trimming left V 6 bases short and J 6 bases short, with 15 bases between. This CDR3 is built from 13 residues. The germline V gene has CDR1 MNHNS and CDR2 SASEGT. In DNA form, the CDR3 reads TGTGCCAGCAGCCAGGGCTGGGGGAGCGAGCAGTACTTC. Amino acids: CASSQGWGSEQYF.

This clonotype was seen repeatedly, ten times or more. This sequence joins TRBV4-1 and TRBJ1-5, with D unresolved. V was cut by 0 bases and J by 6 bases, with 21 bases left in between. Germline V gene lookup returns CDR1 MGHRA and CDR2 YSYEKL. The CDR3 runs to 18 residues. Here the CDR3 reads CASSQDSFKGGFGQPQHF. The DNA for the CDR3 is TGCGCCAGCAGCCAAGATAGTTTCAAGGGAGGATTCGGTCAGCCCCAGCATTTT.